Listed below are T cell receptor beta chains from one sample, sequenced in a study of cytomegalovirus exposure and HLA in healthy donors. Measured with immunoSEQ multiplex PCR; TCRdb has only the in-frame clones, and not every one. The sample records some 93,000 clones, roughly 60% being singletons. The sequenced sample consisted of PBMCs. The source of these receptors is a boy younger than 18 in good health and CMV-seropositive. The CDR3 runs from the conserved cysteine through the conserved F or W. A D gene is named only where the DNA matches it firmly. The size of a clone is reported for some rows only, either as once, few or many, or as a class for expanded clones.

v_call: TRBV7-9
clone_size: -
d_call: TRBD2
j_call: TRBJ2-2
cdr3_nt: TGTGCCAGCAGCTTAGATTACGGGAGGGCCCCCGGGGAGCTGTTTTTT
cdr3_aa: CASSLDYGRAPGELFF

v_call: TRBV30
clone_size: -
d_call: -
j_call: TRBJ2-7
cdr3_nt: TGTGCCTGGGGCAGGGGCCTGGACGAGCAGTACTTC
cdr3_aa: CAWGRGLDEQYF

v_call: TRBV5-6
clone_size: once
d_call: TRBD2
j_call: TRBJ2-2
cdr3_nt: TGTGCCAGCAGACGCCGGGGGGGACAGAACACCGGGGAGCTGTTTTTT
cdr3_aa: CASRRRGGQNTGELFF

v_call: TRBV7-8
clone_size: once
d_call: -
j_call: TRBJ1-1
cdr3_nt: TGTGCCAGCAGCAACCCCGGAGGTGGGAACACTGAAGCTTTCTTT
cdr3_aa: CASSNPGGGNTEAFF

v_call: TRBV5-4
clone_size: -
d_call: -
j_call: TRBJ2-7
cdr3_nt: TGTGCCAGCAGCTTGGGCGGGGGCGGGGGTGTGTACGAGCAGTACTTC
cdr3_aa: CASSLGGGGGVYEQYF

v_call: TRBV10-2
clone_size: -
d_call: -
j_call: TRBJ1-1
cdr3_nt: TGCGCCAGCAGTGGGGGGCGGGTCGGTTTCACTGAAGCTTTCTTT
cdr3_aa: CASSGGRVGFTEAFF

v_call: TRBV12-5
clone_size: -
d_call: -
j_call: TRBJ1-1
cdr3_nt: TGTGCTAGTGGTTTAACCCAACTCGCTGAAGCTTTCTTT
cdr3_aa: CASGLTQLAEAFF

v_call: TRBV5-8
clone_size: -
d_call: -
j_call: TRBJ1-1
cdr3_nt: TGTGCCAGCAGCCCCAGCACAGGCTCCACTGAAGCTTTCTTT
cdr3_aa: CASSPSTGSTEAFF

v_call: TRBV5-1
clone_size: few
d_call: TRBD2
j_call: TRBJ2-3
cdr3_nt: TGCGCCAGCAGCTTGGTTCGGGACTACACAGATACGCAGTATTTT
cdr3_aa: CASSLVRDYTDTQYF

v_call: TRBV13
clone_size: -
d_call: -
j_call: TRBJ1-1
cdr3_nt: TGTGCCAGCAGCCCAACAGGGATCAACACTGAAGCTTTCTTT
cdr3_aa: CASSPTGINTEAFF

v_call: TRBV11-2
clone_size: few
d_call: -
j_call: TRBJ2-7
cdr3_nt: TGTGCCAGCAGCGTAACCTACGAGCAGTACTTC
cdr3_aa: CASSVTYEQYF

v_call: TRBV21-1
clone_size: -
d_call: -
j_call: TRBJ2-7
cdr3_nt: TGTGCCAGCAGCCCCCCACGGACAGGCCGCTTC
cdr3_aa: CASSPPRTGRF

v_call: TRBV4-1
clone_size: -
d_call: TRBD2
j_call: TRBJ2-7
cdr3_nt: TGCGCCAGCAGTCACCCAGGCGGGGGGACATACGAGCAGTACTTC
cdr3_aa: CASSHPGGGTYEQYF

v_call: TRBV2
clone_size: -
d_call: -
j_call: TRBJ2-7
cdr3_nt: TGTGCCAGCGGAGAGGGTGGAAGCTCCTACGAGCAGTACTTC
cdr3_aa: CASGEGGSSYEQYF

v_call: TRBV30
clone_size: -
d_call: TRBD2
j_call: TRBJ2-5
cdr3_nt: TGTGCCTGGGAGGGAGGGTACCAAGAGACCCAGTACTTC
cdr3_aa: CAWEGGYQETQYF

v_call: TRBV11-2
clone_size: few
d_call: -
j_call: TRBJ2-3
cdr3_nt: TGTGCCAGCAGCTTAGGGTCTAGCCCCGGGACAGATACGCAGTATTTT
cdr3_aa: CASSLGSSPGTDTQYF

v_call: TRBV10-3
clone_size: -
d_call: -
j_call: TRBJ1-5
cdr3_nt: TGTGCCATCAGTGACTGGGGGGATCAGCCCCAGCATTTT
cdr3_aa: CAISDWGDQPQHF

v_call: TRBV7-2
clone_size: -
d_call: -
j_call: TRBJ2-6
cdr3_nt: TGTGCCAGCAGCTTATCGGGGGTTGGGGCCAACGTCCTGACTTTC
cdr3_aa: CASSLSGVGANVLTF

v_call: TRBV2
clone_size: -
d_call: -
j_call: TRBJ1-1
cdr3_nt: TGTGCCGACAGATCGAACACTGAAGCTTTCTTT
cdr3_aa: CADRSNTEAFF

v_call: TRBV30
clone_size: -
d_call: TRBD1
j_call: TRBJ1-5
cdr3_nt: TGTGCCTGGAGAGCCGGACAGGGTCCCGTTCAGCCCCAGCATTTT
cdr3_aa: CAWRAGQGPVQPQHF

v_call: TRBV5-1
clone_size: few
d_call: -
j_call: TRBJ1-3
cdr3_nt: TGCGCCAGCAGCTCAGGCAGCTCTGGAAACACCATATATTTT
cdr3_aa: CASSSGSSGNTIYF

v_call: TRBV25-1
clone_size: -
d_call: -
j_call: TRBJ1-1
cdr3_nt: TGTGCCAGCAGTGAGGGGAGGGCTGAAGCTTTCTTT
cdr3_aa: CASSEGRAEAFF

v_call: TRBV9
clone_size: -
d_call: -
j_call: TRBJ2-7
cdr3_nt: TGTGCCAGCAGCCCGGGCGGGGATTCCTACGAGCAGTACTTC
cdr3_aa: CASSPGGDSYEQYF

v_call: TRBV5-1
clone_size: -
d_call: TRBD2
j_call: TRBJ2-1
cdr3_nt: TGCGCCAGCAGCTGGGGACTAGCGGAGAGTAGAGAGCAGTTCTTC
cdr3_aa: CASSWGLAESREQFF

v_call: TRBV7-8
clone_size: -
d_call: -
j_call: TRBJ2-3
cdr3_nt: TGTGCCAGCAGCCTACAGGGCTCTAGCACAGATACGCAGTATTTT
cdr3_aa: CASSLQGSSTDTQYF

v_call: TRBV7-8
clone_size: -
d_call: TRBD1
j_call: TRBJ2-1
cdr3_nt: TGTGCCAGCAGCTTTTTTCATCCGGGACAGGGGGACAATGAGCAGTTCTTC
cdr3_aa: CASSFFHPGQGDNEQFF

v_call: TRBV18
clone_size: -
d_call: -
j_call: TRBJ2-2
cdr3_nt: TGTGCCAGCTCACCACCGCCAGGGTCGAGTGGTCCTGTAATTTTCGCCGGGGAGCTGTTTTTT
cdr3_aa: CASSPPPGSSGPVIFAGELFF

v_call: TRBV4-1
clone_size: few
d_call: -
j_call: TRBJ1-2
cdr3_nt: TGCGCCAGCAGCCAAGCCCTCGAGGGTGCTGGTTATGGCTACACCTTC
cdr3_aa: CASSQALEGAGYGYTF

v_call: TRBV6-1
clone_size: few
d_call: -
j_call: TRBJ1-2
cdr3_nt: TGTGCCAGCAGTGAAGCTCCAAGAGGCTATGGCTACACCTTC
cdr3_aa: CASSEAPRGYGYTF

v_call: TRBV10-3
clone_size: -
d_call: -
j_call: TRBJ1-2
cdr3_nt: TGTGCCATCAGTGTCGGGGGTAACTATGGCTACACCTTC
cdr3_aa: CAISVGGNYGYTF

v_call: TRBV18
clone_size: once
d_call: -
j_call: TRBJ2-2
cdr3_nt: TGTGCCAGCTCATACAGGGACAACACCGGGGAGCTGTTTTTT
cdr3_aa: CASSYRDNTGELFF